A single sample gave rise to the 18 T cell receptor beta chains below, sequenced in a study of blood T cells in healthy people across ages. Through a sample-barcoded 5' primer and a J-beta primer mix, a second PCR was run for 7 to 11 cycles. TCRdb passed the 5' RACE reads through MiXCR, listing each CDR3 protein once. The sample records 1.5 million or so distinct CDR3 sequences, approximately 39% being singletons. The specimen sequenced was blood. The receptors come from a young woman in good health.

The gene calls are TRBV4-1 and TRBJ1-4; D gene uncertain. Trimming pared 4 bases from V and 4 bases from J, leaving 10 bases between. Germline-derived CDR1 and CDR2 are MGHRA and YSYEKL. This CDR3 is 14 amino acids long. In nucleotides, the CDR3 is TGCGCCAGCAGCCGCGGACGGCTTAATGAAAAACTGTTTTTT. Translating gives CASSRGRLNEKLFF.

In this sample, this clonotype turned up a few times. The chain employs TRBV6-2 or TRBV6-3 and TRBJ2-3; D uncertain. This CDR3 is 15 amino acids long. V was pared by 2 bases and J by 2 bases, with 11 bases between. CDR1 and CDR2 (germline): MNHEY, SVGEGT. The CDR3 nucleotides are TGTGCCAGCAGTTACGTAGGGCTAAACACAGATACGCAGTATTTT. This sequence encodes CASSYVGLNTDTQYF.

The V and J genes are TRBV10-3 and TRBJ2-5, with 7 bases fitting TRBD2. Germline CDR1 reads ENHRY; CDR2 reads SYGVKD. The trim removed 11 bases at V and 11 bases at J, leaving 20 bases unmatched. The CDR3 runs to 14 residues. The CDR3 loop is CASGGRANYNEQYF. In DNA, the CDR3 is TGTGCCTCCGGTGGGAGGGCTAATTACAATGAGCAGTACTTC.

This clonotype has a handful of counts. The V gene is TRBV28, the J gene TRBJ1-2, with 8 positions matching TRBD1. The V gene end was trimmed by 0 bases and the J gene end by 8 bases; junction bases not matched to a gene: 8. From germline, CDR1 is MDHEN and CDR2 SYDVKM. The CDR3 is 15 residues long. CDR3 sequence (DNA): TGTGCCAGCAGTTTATGGACCCAGGGGGCGAAGGGCTACACCTTC. Protein sequence: CASSLWTQGAKGYTF.

V and J are TRBV15 and TRBJ2-7; the D is unclear. CDR3 length: 13 amino acids. CDR1 LNHNV and CDR2 YYDKDF come from the germline V gene (reference sequence). The V end was cut by 3 bases, the J end by 3 bases, with 9 bases between. In nucleotides, the CDR3 is TGTGCCACCAGCAGCTGGGTTAGCTACGAGCAGTACTTC. It specifies CATSSWVSYEQYF.

The rearrangement links TRBV20-1 to TRBJ2-7; perhaps D is TRBD1 or TRBD2 (5 bases each). The germline V gene encodes CDR1 DFQATT and CDR2 SNEGSKA (reference sequence). The CDR3 runs to 13 residues. V was cut by 3 bases and J by 7 bases, with 16 bases left in between. The CDR3 nucleotides are TGCAGTGCTAGGAGGGACCAATACAATGAGCAGTACTTC. Its translation: CSARRDQYNEQYF.

The table lists this clonotype with many counts. The rearrangement uses TRBV6-4 and TRBJ2-3, with 8 nucleotides matching TRBD2. CDR1 is MRHNA, CDR2 SNTAGT, per germline. CDR3 size: 15 residues. V lost 3 bases, J lost 1 base, and 3 bases stayed unmatched. The CDR3 DNA follows: TGTGCCAGCAGTGATACAGCGGGAGGCACAGATACGCAGTATTTT. Translated, it gives CASSDTAGGTDTQYF.

In this sample, this clonotype turned up a few times. The CDR3: CASAAGTSGSYEQYF. The CDR3 coding sequence is TGTGCCAGCGCCGCCGGGACTAGCGGCTCCTACGAGCAGTACTTC. This rearrangement joins TRBV28 to TRBJ2-7; 11 nucleotides align to TRBD2. J gave up 0 bases and V 8 bases, and 6 bases lay outside the gene matches. The CDR3 is 15 residues long. CDR1 is MDHEN and CDR2 is SYDVKM in the germline V gene.

At least ten counts were recorded for this clonotype. V is TRBV4-1 and J is TRBJ2-5; tentative D call: TRBD2 (5 bases). The CDR3 loop spans 13 amino acids. The V and J ends lost 1 base and 5 bases respectively, with 8 bases between them. Germline CDR1 and CDR2: MGHRA and YSYEKL. CDR3 DNA sequence: TGCGCCAGCAGCCAAGTCCGAGGGGAGACCCAGTACTTC. As protein: CASSQVRGETQYF.

In its sample, this clonotype was seen once. This chain links TRBV28 with TRBJ2-3, with 7 bases lining up with TRBD2. With 7 bases clipped from V and 6 bases from J, the junction kept 13 bases outside the gene matches. This CDR3 has 15 residues. Germline CDR1 and CDR2: MDHEN and SYDVKM. CDR3 amino acids: CASTDQSGIVDTQYF. DNA of the CDR3: TGTGCCAGCACTGACCAGAGCGGGATTGTTGATACGCAGTATTTT.

The chain recombines TRBV12-3 or TRBV12-4 with TRBJ2-1; D is ambiguous. V gave up 3 bases and J gave up 10 bases, with 10 bases separating them. This CDR3 comprises 12 residues. CDR3 DNA: TGTGCCAGCAGTTTGGCCAGTCCCGAGCAGTTCTTC. It translates to CASSLASPEQFF.

V is TRBV28 and J is TRBJ2-3; 13 bases align to TRBD2. This CDR3 spans 17 amino acids. The germline V gene has CDR1 MDHEN and CDR2 SYDVKM. The ends lost 4 bases at V and 0 bases at J; junction bases unmatched: 4. CDR3 region: CASSWVGLAGSTDTQYF. The CDR3 coding sequence is TGTGCCAGCAGTTGGGTGGGACTAGCGGGGAGCACAGATACGCAGTATTTT.

This clonotype came up once. CDR3 in amino acids: CASSLGLDNQPQHF. DNA of the CDR3: TGTGCCAGCAGCTTAGGTCTGGACAATCAGCCCCAGCATTTT. V and J are TRBV11-2 and TRBJ1-5, with D unclear. Germline V gene lookup returns CDR1 SGHAT and CDR2 FQNNGV. Between the trimmed V and J ends, which lost 1 base and 3 bases, there was a span of 7 bases. The CDR3 runs to 14 residues.

The chain has TRBV28 and TRBJ2-7, with D possibly being TRBD2 (5 bases). The CDR3 spans 12 residues. Germline assignment: CDR1 MDHEN and CDR2 SYDVKM. V was trimmed by 7 bases and J by 2 bases, leaving 9 bases between them. The DNA of the CDR3 is TGTGCCAGCACCTCGACTACCTACGAGCAGTACTTC. Its translation: CASTSTTYEQYF. Full variable domain (remainder filled in from reference TRBV28 and TRBJ2-7): DVKVTQSSRYLVKRTGEKVFLECVQDMDHENMFWYRQDPGLGLRLIYFSYDVKMKEKGDIPEGYSVSREKKERFSLILESASTNQTSMYLCASTSTTYEQYFGPGTRLTVT.

CDR3 sequence (DNA): TGTGCCAGCAGCCCTAACAGGGGGAATGAGCAGTTCTTC. It is translated as CASSPNRGNEQFF. V is TRBV7-2 and J is TRBJ2-1, with 8 bases fitting TRBD1. The germline gives CDR1 SGHTA, CDR2 FQGNSA. The CDR3 is 13 residues long. With V trimmed by 5 bases and J by 7 bases, 4 bases remained unmatched.

The chain combines TRBV10-3 with TRBJ1-2, with 7 bases aligning to TRBD1. The V and J ends lost 7 bases and 1 base, in that order; junction bases with no gene match: 6. This CDR3 comprises 14 residues. Germline CDR1 reads ENHRY; CDR2 reads SYGVKD. As DNA, the CDR3 is TGTGCCATCAAGGGGGCAAGATTTAACTATGGCTACACCTTC. Residues: CAIKGARFNYGYTF.

The chain joins TRBV27 to TRBJ2-2; D ambiguous. The ends were cut back, 5 bases at V and 3 bases at J, with 10 bases in the middle. The CDR3 totals 14 residues. CDR1 MNHEY and CDR2 SMNVEV come from the germline V gene (reference sequence). CDR3 protein: CASSISVYTGELFF. CDR3 coding DNA: TGTGCCAGCAGTATCTCAGTCTACACCGGGGAGCTGTTTTTT.

A note on this clonotype: At one boundary the junction diverges from the germline segment, which might be a read error. The chain has TRBV7-7 and TRBJ2-7; possible D gene TRBD2, 5 bases. Germline assignment: CDR1 SSHAT and CDR2 FNYEAQ (reference sequence). This CDR3 spans 14 amino acids. CDR3 coding DNA: TGTGCTAGCAGCTCCGGGATTTCCTCCTACGAGCAGTACTTC. Translation: CASSSGISSYEQYF.